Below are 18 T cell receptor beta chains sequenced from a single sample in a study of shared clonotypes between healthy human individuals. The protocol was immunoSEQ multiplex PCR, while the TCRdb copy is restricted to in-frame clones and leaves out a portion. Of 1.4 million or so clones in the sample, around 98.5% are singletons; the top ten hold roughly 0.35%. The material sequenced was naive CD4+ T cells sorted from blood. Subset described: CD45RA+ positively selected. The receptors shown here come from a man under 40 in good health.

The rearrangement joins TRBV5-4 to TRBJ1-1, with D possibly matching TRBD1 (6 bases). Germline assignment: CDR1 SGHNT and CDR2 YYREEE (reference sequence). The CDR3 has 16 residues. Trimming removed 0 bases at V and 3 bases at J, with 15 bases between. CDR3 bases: TGTGCCAGCAGCTTGGGTCAGGGGCGAGGGGACACTGAAGCTTTCTTT. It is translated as CASSLGQGRGDTEAFF.

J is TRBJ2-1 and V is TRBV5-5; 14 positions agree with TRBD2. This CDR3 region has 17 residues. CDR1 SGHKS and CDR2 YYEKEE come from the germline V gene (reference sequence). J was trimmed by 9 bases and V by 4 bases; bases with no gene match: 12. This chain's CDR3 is CASSGLPGLAGAGEQFF. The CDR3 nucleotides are TGTGCCAGCAGCGGACTCCCGGGACTAGCGGGAGCGGGTGAGCAGTTCTTC.

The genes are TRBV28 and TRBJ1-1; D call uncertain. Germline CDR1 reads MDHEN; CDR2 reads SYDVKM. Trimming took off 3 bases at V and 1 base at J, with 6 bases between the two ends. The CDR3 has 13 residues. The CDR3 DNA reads TGTGCCAGCAGTTTCGTCTCGAACACTGAAGCTTTCTTT. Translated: CASSFVSNTEAFF.

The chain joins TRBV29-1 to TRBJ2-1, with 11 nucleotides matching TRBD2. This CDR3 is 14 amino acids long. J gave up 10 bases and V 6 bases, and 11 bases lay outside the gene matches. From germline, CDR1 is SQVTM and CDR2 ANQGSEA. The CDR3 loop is CSVSPGLAVGEQFF. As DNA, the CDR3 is TGCAGCGTCTCCCCGGGACTAGCGGTCGGCGAGCAGTTCTTC.

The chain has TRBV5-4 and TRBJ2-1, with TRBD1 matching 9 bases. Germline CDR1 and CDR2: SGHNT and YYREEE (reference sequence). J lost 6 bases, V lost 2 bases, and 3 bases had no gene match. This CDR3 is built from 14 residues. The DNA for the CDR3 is TGTGCCAGCAGCTTCCCGGGACAGGGCAATGAGCAGTTCTTC. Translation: CASSFPGQGNEQFF. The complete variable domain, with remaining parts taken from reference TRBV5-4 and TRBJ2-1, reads ETGVTQSPTHLIKTRGQQVTLRCSSQSGHNTVSWYQQALGQGPQFIFQYYREEENGRGNFPPRFSGLQFPNYSSELNVNALELDDSALYLCASSFPGQGNEQFFGPGTRLTVL.

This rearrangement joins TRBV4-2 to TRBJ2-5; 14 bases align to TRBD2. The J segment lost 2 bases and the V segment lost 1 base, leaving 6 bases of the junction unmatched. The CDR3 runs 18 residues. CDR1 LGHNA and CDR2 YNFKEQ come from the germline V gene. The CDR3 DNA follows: TGTGCCAGCAGCCAAGCGACTAGCGGGAGGGCGGTACAAGAGACCCAGTACTTC. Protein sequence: CASSQATSGRAVQETQYF.

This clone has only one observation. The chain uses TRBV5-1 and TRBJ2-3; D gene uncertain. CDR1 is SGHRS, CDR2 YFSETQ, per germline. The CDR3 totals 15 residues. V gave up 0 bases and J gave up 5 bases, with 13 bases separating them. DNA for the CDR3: TGCGCCAGCAGCTTGGACTTGGCTCTAAGAGATACGCAGTATTTT. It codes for CASSLDLALRDTQYF.

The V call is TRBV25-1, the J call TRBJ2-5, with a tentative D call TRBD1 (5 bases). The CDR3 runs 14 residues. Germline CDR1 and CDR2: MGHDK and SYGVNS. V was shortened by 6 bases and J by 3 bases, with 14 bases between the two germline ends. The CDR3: CASRPQGKEETQYF. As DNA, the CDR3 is TGTGCCAGCAGACCGCAGGGAAAAGAAGAGACCCAGTACTTC.

CDR3 region: CASSLYLGALNTEAFF. The CDR3 DNA sequence: TGTGCCAGCAGTTTATATTTGGGGGCCTTGAACACTGAAGCTTTCTTT. The rearrangement uses TRBV27 and TRBJ1-1, with D possibly being TRBD1 (6 bases). The germline V gene encodes CDR1 MNHEY and CDR2 SMNVEV (reference sequence). The V and J ends lost 1 base and 0 bases respectively, with 12 bases between them. This CDR3 spans 16 amino acids.

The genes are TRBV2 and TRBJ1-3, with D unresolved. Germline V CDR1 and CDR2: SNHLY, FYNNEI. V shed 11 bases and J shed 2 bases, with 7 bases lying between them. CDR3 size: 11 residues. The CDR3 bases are TGTGCCGGCCGGGCTGGAAACACCATATATTTT. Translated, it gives CAGRAGNTIYF.

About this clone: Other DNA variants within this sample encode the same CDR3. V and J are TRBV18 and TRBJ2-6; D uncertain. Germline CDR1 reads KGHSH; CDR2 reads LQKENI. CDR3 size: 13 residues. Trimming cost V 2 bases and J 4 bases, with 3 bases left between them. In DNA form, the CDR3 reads TGTGCCAGCTCACCAAGAGGGGCCAACGTCCTGACTTTC. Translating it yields CASSPRGANVLTF.

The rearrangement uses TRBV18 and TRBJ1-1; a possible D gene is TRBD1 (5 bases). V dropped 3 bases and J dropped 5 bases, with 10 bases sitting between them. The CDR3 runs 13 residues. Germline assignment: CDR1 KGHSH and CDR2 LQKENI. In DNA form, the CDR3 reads TGTGCCAGCTCACCGGGGGGGATGACTGAAGCTTTCTTT. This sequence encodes CASSPGGMTEAFF.

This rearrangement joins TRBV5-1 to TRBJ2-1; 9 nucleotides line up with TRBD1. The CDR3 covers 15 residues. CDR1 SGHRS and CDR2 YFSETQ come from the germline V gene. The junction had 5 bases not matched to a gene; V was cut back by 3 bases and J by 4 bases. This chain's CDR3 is CASSSDGTGYNEQFF. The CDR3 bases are TGCGCCAGCAGCTCCGACGGGACAGGGTACAATGAGCAGTTCTTC.

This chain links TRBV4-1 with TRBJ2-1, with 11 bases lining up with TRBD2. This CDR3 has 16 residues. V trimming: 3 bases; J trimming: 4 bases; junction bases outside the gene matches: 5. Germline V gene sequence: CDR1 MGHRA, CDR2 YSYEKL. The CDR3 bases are TGCGCCAGCAGCCAGACACTAGCGGGAGCTTACAATGAGCAGTTCTTC. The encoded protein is CASSQTLAGAYNEQFF.

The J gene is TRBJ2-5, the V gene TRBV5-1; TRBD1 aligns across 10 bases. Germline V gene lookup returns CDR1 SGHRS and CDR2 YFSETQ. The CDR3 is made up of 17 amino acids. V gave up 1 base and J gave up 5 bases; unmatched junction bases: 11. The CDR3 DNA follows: TGCGCCAGCAGCTTGCATCGGGACAGGGGATTTGGGGAGACCCAGTACTTC. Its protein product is CASSLHRDRGFGETQYF. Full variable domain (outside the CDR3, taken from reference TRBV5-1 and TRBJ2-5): KAGVTQTPRYLIKTRGQQVTLSCSPISGHRSVSWYQQTPGQGLQFLFEYFSETQRNKGNFPGRFSGRQFSNSRSEMNVSTLELGDSALYLCASSLHRDRGFGETQYFGPGTRLLVL.

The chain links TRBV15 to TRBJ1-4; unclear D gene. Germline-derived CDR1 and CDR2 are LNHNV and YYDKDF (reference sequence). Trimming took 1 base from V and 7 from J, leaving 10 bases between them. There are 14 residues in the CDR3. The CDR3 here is CATSRVRLSEKLFF. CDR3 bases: TGTGCCACCAGCAGAGTCAGGCTGAGTGAAAAACTGTTTTTT.

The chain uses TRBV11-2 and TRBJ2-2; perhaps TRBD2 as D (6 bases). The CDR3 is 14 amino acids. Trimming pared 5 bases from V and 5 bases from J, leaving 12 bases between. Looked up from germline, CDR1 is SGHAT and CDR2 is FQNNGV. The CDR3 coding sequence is TGTGCCAGCAGCGGTACAGGAGGGACCGGGGAGCTGTTTTTT. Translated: CASSGTGGTGELFF. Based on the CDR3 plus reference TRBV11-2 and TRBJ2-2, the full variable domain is EAGVAQSPRYKIIEKRQSVAFWCNPISGHATLYWYQQILGQGPKLLIQFQNNGVVDDSQLPKDRFSAERLKGVDSTLKIQPAKLEDSAVYLCASSGTGGTGELFFGEGSRLTVL.

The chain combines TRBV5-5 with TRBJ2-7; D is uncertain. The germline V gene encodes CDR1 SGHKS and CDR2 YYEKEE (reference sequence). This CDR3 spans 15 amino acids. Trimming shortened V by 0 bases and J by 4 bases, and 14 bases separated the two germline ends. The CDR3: CASSLAMSPVYEQYF. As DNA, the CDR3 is TGTGCCAGCAGCTTGGCCATGTCACCAGTGTACGAGCAGTACTTC.